The clone carrying this T cell receptor (beta chain) came up once. The antigen is undetermined. These data come from a study of immune cell composition in non-small cell lung cancer. Study-wide results and limits: Squamous carcinomas (approximately 75%) more often had tumour-associated clones >0.5% than adenocarcinomas (approximately 35%). TIL tumour reactivity correlated with maximal tumour-associated clone frequency in adenocarcinoma.

The normal lung sample lay at least 3 cm, and maximally far, from the tumour. Genomic DNA came from frozen unsorted single-cell suspensions. The CDR3 is 15 residues long. V lost 4 bases to trimming and J lost 5 bases; unmatched junction nucleotides: 10. Germline values: CDR1 SGHAT, CDR2 FQNNGV. Measured with immunoSEQ multiplex PCR; TCRdb has only the in-frame clones, and not every one. Among about 1,700 clones listed, around three quarters were seen once. The chain carries TRBV11-2 and TRBJ1-2, with 7 bases aligning to TRBD1. Sequencing used non-adjacent lung tissue. The receptor's source is a human donor with non-small cell lung cancer. CDR3 coding DNA: TGTGCCAGCAGCTCCCATCGGACAGGCGGTTATGGCTACACCTTC. It codes for CASSSHRTGGYGYTF.